These 10 T cell receptor beta chains originate from one sample sequenced in a study of T cell responses to AZD1222 COVID-19 vaccine. Data came from immunoSEQ multiplex PCR; TCRdb stores just in-frame clones and leaves some out. Of about 130,000 clones listed, less than 95% are singletons. The specimen was peripheral blood, collected on day 0 of AZD1222 vaccination. These receptor sequences come from an adult in good health.

This chain joins TRBV6-2 or TRBV6-3 and TRBJ1-6; no clear D gene. Trimming left V 6 bases short and J 14 bases short, with 14 bases between. This CDR3 is 12 amino acids long. Germline CDR1 reads MNHEY; CDR2 reads SVGEGT. CDR3 residues: CASSPPSLTLHF. The CDR3 coding sequence is TGTGCCAGCAGCCCCCCGTCCCTCACCCTCCACTTT.

This clone showed up just once. The gene calls are TRBV5-4 and TRBJ2-5; possibly TRBD1 or TRBD2 for D (7 bases each). This CDR3 has 16 residues. Germline V CDR1 and CDR2: SGHNT, YYREEE (reference sequence). Trimming removed 0 bases at V and 2 bases at J, with 14 bases between. The CDR3 here is CASSLVGRGGQETQYF. In DNA, the CDR3 is TGTGCCAGCAGCTTGGTTGGCAGGGGGGGACAAGAGACCCAGTACTTC.

The CDR3 region is CAISELAGGSYNSPLHF. CDR3 nucleotide sequence: TGTGCCATCAGTGAGTTAGCAGGGGGATCCTATAATTCACCCCTCCACTTT. The chain combines TRBV10-3 with TRBJ1-6, with 7 bases identical to TRBD1. CDR1 and CDR2 from the germline V gene are ENHRY and SYGVKD. V was clipped by 1 base and J by 1 base; unmatched bases: 4. The CDR3 sequence is 17 residues long.

The chain couples TRBV4-2 to TRBJ2-3; TRBD2 is a possible D gene (5 bases). Per germline, CDR1 LGHNA and CDR2 YNFKEQ. The CDR3 has 14 amino acids. Trimming pared 3 bases from V and 5 bases from J, leaving 12 bases between. The CDR3 loop is CASSQASAGDTQYF. In DNA, the CDR3 is TGTGCCAGCAGCCAGGCTTCTGCGGGAGATACGCAGTATTTT.

In nucleotides, the CDR3 is TGTGCCAGCAGCCACCACAGGGGGATGGCCGGGGAGCTGTTTTTT. Translated, it gives CASSHHRGMAGELFF. V usage is TRBV3-1 (or the pseudogene TRBV3-2) and J usage is TRBJ2-2; 8 nucleotides agree with TRBD1. In germline, CDR1 is LGHDT, CDR2 YNNKEL (reference sequence). This CDR3 has 15 amino acids. The V and J ends lost 3 bases and 6 bases, in that order; junction bases with no gene match: 6.

This clone was seen just once. V gene TRBV14 combines with J gene TRBJ2-1; a possible D gene is TRBD2 (5 bases). The V gene's germline CDR1 is SGHDN and CDR2 FVKESK. Trimming pared 2 bases from V and 3 bases from J, leaving 11 bases between. The CDR3 is 15 amino acids. Written as DNA, the CDR3 is TGTGCCAGCAGCCAAAGCGGCACTATCTACAATGAGCAGTTCTTC. Encoded protein: CASSQSGTIYNEQFF.

The genes are TRBV2 and TRBJ2-5; D possibly corresponds to TRBD1 (5 bases). CDR3 length equals 13 residues. Looked up from germline, CDR1 is SNHLY and CDR2 is FYNNEI. V dropped 10 bases and J dropped 5 bases, with 17 bases sitting between them. CDR3 sequence reads: CAIQKIGAETQYF. Here the CDR3 DNA reads TGTGCCATCCAGAAGATTGGGGCGGAGACCCAGTACTTC.

The chain is built from TRBV6-5 and TRBJ1-5; maybe TRBD1 (5 bases). CDR3 length: 15 amino acids. Germline V CDR1 and CDR2: MNHEY, SVGAGI. V shed 6 bases and J shed 0 bases, with 12 bases lying between them. The CDR3 DNA sequence: TGTGCCAGCAGACCTACAGGAAATAGCAATCAGCCCCAGCATTTT. The encoded protein is CASRPTGNSNQPQHF.

This chain links TRBV4-1 with TRBJ1-4, with 7 positions matching TRBD1. J was trimmed by 6 bases and V by 4 bases; bases with no gene match: 17. Per germline, CDR1 MGHRA and CDR2 YSYEKL. The CDR3 is 18 amino acids. CDR3 amino acids: CASSRIGQVPRQDEKLFF. CDR3 nucleotide sequence: TGCGCCAGCAGCCGAATCGGACAGGTCCCTCGGCAGGATGAAAAACTGTTTTTT.

Here the CDR3 DNA reads TGTGCCAGCAGCTTAGGTTCTCTTCATTCACCCCTCCACTTT. It translates to CASSLGSLHSPLHF. The chain combines TRBV13 with TRBJ1-6; D call uncertain. The CDR3 loop spans 14 amino acids. V dropped 0 bases and J dropped 8 bases, with 8 bases sitting between them. The germline gives CDR1 PRHDT, CDR2 FYEKMQ (reference sequence). The whole variable domain, remainder taken from reference TRBV13 and TRBJ1-6, is AAGVIQSPRHLIKEKRETATLKCYPIPRHDTVYWYQQGPGQDPQFLISFYEKMQSDKGSIPDRFSAQQFSDYHSELNMSSLELGDSALYFCASSLGSLHSPLHFGNGTRLTVT.